The rows below give T cell receptor beta chains drawn from one sample of a study of blood T cell repertoires in COVID-19. Only in-frame clones appear in the TCRdb table, and some are missing; sequencing was by immunoSEQ multiplex PCR. The sample has some 150,000 clones, more than 75% seen once; the top ten hold roughly 2.5%. Sequenced input: peripheral blood. These receptors all come from a man aged 50 to 60 with active COVID-19. The CDR3 runs from the conserved cysteine through the conserved F or W. A D gene is named only where the DNA matches it firmly. Clone size is shown for a subset of rows, as once, few, many or a class of expanded clone.

clone size: -
D gene: -
V gene: TRBV10-3
J gene: TRBJ1-2
CDR3 protein: CAISESTWQTYYGYTF
CDR3 DNA: TGTGCCATCAGTGAGTCGACTTGGCAGACGTACTATGGCTACACCTTC

clone size: -
D gene: TRBD2
V gene: TRBV11-2
J gene: TRBJ2-1
CDR3 protein: CASSPGTRPSYNEQFF
CDR3 DNA: TGTGCCAGCAGCCCCGGGACTAGGCCCTCCTACAATGAGCAGTTCTTC

clone size: once
D gene: TRBD1
V gene: TRBV3-1/TRBV3-2
J gene: TRBJ2-5
CDR3 protein: CASSQGTGKEETQYF
CDR3 DNA: TGTGCCAGCAGCCAAGGGACAGGGAAGGAAGAGACCCAGTACTTC

clone size: -
D gene: -
V gene: TRBV29-1
J gene: TRBJ2-1
CDR3 protein: CSVSRTGYNEQFF
CDR3 DNA: TGCAGCGTAAGCCGAACAGGTTACAATGAGCAGTTCTTC

clone size: -
D gene: TRBD2
V gene: TRBV4-2
J gene: TRBJ2-1
CDR3 protein: CASSPQTSGGDNEQFF
CDR3 DNA: TGTGCCAGCAGCCCGCAGACTAGCGGGGGGGACAATGAGCAGTTCTTC

clone size: few
D gene: TRBD2
V gene: TRBV3-1/TRBV3-2
J gene: TRBJ2-6
CDR3 protein: CASSPRLGLADSGANVLTF
CDR3 DNA: TGTGCCAGCAGCCCCCGGTTGGGGCTAGCGGACTCTGGGGCCAACGTCCTGACTTTC

clone size: few
D gene: TRBD1
V gene: TRBV7-2
J gene: TRBJ1-2
CDR3 protein: CASSRRQGPDGYTF
CDR3 DNA: TGTGCCAGCAGCAGACGACAGGGCCCTGATGGCTACACCTTC

clone size: few
D gene: -
V gene: TRBV2
J gene: TRBJ1-1
CDR3 protein: CASSVDGGNTEAFF
CDR3 DNA: TGTGCCAGCAGTGTTGACGGGGGGAACACTGAAGCTTTCTTT

clone size: once
D gene: TRBD2
V gene: TRBV5-1
J gene: TRBJ2-3
CDR3 protein: CASGATSGGRGTDTQYF
CDR3 DNA: TGCGCCAGCGGTGCGACTAGCGGGGGGCGAGGCACAGATACGCAGTATTTT

clone size: -
D gene: -
V gene: TRBV6-1
J gene: TRBJ1-2
CDR3 protein: CASSEYRGGYGYTF
CDR3 DNA: TGTGCCAGCAGTGAATATCGGGGTGGGTATGGCTACACCTTC

clone size: -
D gene: TRBD1
V gene: TRBV6-5
J gene: TRBJ2-3
CDR3 protein: CASSRRTGATDTQYF
CDR3 DNA: TGTGCCAGCAGTCGTCGGACAGGGGCCACAGATACGCAGTATTTT

clone size: -
D gene: TRBD1
V gene: TRBV28
J gene: TRBJ1-6
CDR3 protein: CASRLRGQGTNSPLHF
CDR3 DNA: TGTGCCAGCAGGCTGAGGGGACAGGGGACAAATTCACCCCTCCACTTT

clone size: -
D gene: -
V gene: TRBV12-3/TRBV12-4
J gene: TRBJ2-1
CDR3 protein: CASSFNAGTEQFF
CDR3 DNA: TGTGCCAGCAGTTTTAACGCAGGAACTGAGCAGTTCTTC

clone size: -
D gene: TRBD2
V gene: TRBV3-1/TRBV3-2
J gene: TRBJ2-3
CDR3 protein: CASSRTSGGTDTQYF
CDR3 DNA: TGTGCCAGCAGCCGGACTAGCGGGGGCACAGATACGCAGTATTTT

clone size: -
D gene: TRBD1
V gene: TRBV5-1
J gene: TRBJ2-4
CDR3 protein: CASSLGTGVAKNIQYF
CDR3 DNA: TGCGCCAGCAGCCTGGGGACAGGCGTAGCCAAAAACATTCAGTACTTC

clone size: -
D gene: -
V gene: TRBV7-2
J gene: TRBJ2-5
CDR3 protein: CASSIVFLETQYF
CDR3 DNA: TGTGCCAGCAGTATAGTATTTTTGGAGACCCAGTACTTC

clone size: -
D gene: TRBD1
V gene: TRBV2
J gene: TRBJ2-7
CDR3 protein: CASRGTGTGGYEQYF
CDR3 DNA: TGTGCCAGCAGGGGGACCGGGACAGGGGGCTACGAGCAGTACTTC

clone size: -
D gene: -
V gene: TRBV6-6
J gene: TRBJ1-2
CDR3 protein: CASSITAVYGYTF
CDR3 DNA: TGTGCCAGCAGTATTACAGCAGTCTATGGCTACACCTTC

clone size: -
D gene: -
V gene: TRBV6-1
J gene: TRBJ1-2
CDR3 protein: CASSDWTESYQGTF
CDR3 DNA: TGTGCCAGCAGTGATTGGACAGAGTCTTACCAGGGCACCTTC

clone size: -
D gene: TRBD2
V gene: TRBV2
J gene: TRBJ2-1
CDR3 protein: CASRMLASGGGNEQFF
CDR3 DNA: TGTGCCAGCAGAATGTTGGCTAGCGGGGGTGGGAATGAGCAGTTCTTC

clone size: once
D gene: -
V gene: TRBV3-1/TRBV3-2
J gene: TRBJ1-5
CDR3 protein: CASSLQSVQPQHF
CDR3 DNA: TGTGCCAGCAGCCTCCAGTCCGTTCAGCCCCAGCATTTT

clone size: once
D gene: TRBD1
V gene: TRBV18
J gene: TRBJ1-4
CDR3 protein: CASSPKAGGEKLFF
CDR3 DNA: TGTGCCAGCTCTCCAAAGGCAGGGGGTGAAAAACTGTTTTTT